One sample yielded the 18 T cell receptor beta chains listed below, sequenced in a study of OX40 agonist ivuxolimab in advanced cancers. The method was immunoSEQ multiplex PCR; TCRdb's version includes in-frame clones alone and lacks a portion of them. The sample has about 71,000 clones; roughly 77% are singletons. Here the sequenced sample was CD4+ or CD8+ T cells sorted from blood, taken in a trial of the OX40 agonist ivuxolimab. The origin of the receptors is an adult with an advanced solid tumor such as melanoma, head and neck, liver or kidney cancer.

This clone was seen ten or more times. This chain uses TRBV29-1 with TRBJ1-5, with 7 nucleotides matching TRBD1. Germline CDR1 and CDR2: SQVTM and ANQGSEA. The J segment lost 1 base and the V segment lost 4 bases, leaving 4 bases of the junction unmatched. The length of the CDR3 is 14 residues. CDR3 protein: CSVAQGNSNQPQHF. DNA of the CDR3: TGCAGCGTTGCACAGGGGAACAGCAATCAGCCCCAGCATTTT.

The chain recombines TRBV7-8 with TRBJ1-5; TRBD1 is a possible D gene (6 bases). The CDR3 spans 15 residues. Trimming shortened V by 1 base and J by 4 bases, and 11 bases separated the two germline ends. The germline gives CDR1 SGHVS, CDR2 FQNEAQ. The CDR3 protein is CASSLVQGPNQPQHF. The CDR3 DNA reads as TGTGCCAGCAGCTTAGTTCAGGGGCCAAATCAGCCCCAGCATTTT.

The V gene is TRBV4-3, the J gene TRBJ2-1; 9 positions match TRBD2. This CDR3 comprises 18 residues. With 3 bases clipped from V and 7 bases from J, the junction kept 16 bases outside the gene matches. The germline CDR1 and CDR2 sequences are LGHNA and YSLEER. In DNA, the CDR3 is TGCGCCAGCAGCCAGTACCAGAGCGCGGGAGGGGTTGAGAATGAGCAGTTCTTC. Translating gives CASSQYQSAGGVENEQFF.

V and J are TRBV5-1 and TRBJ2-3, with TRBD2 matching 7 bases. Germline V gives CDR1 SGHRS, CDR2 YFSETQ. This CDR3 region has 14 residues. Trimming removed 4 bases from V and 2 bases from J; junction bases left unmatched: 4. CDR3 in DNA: TGCGCCAGCAGCGGGGGGGAAACCACAGATACGCAGTATTTT. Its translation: CASSGGETTDTQYF.

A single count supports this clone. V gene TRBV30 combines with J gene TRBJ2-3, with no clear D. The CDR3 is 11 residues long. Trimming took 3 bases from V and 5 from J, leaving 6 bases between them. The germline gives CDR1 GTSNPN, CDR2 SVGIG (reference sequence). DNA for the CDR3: TGTGCCTGGAGCCCTTTAGATACGCAGTATTTT. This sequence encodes CAWSPLDTQYF.

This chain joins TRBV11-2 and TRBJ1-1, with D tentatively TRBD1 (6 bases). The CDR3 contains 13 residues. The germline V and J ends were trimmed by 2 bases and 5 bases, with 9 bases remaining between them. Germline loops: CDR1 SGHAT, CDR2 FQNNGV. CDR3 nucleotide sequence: TGTGCCAGCAGCTTACAGGGGAATACTGAAGCTTTCTTT. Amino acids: CASSLQGNTEAFF. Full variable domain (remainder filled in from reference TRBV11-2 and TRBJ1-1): EAGVAQSPRYKIIEKRQSVAFWCNPISGHATLYWYQQILGQGPKLLIQFQNNGVVDDSQLPKDRFSAERLKGVDSTLKIQPAKLEDSAVYLCASSLQGNTEAFFGQGTRLTVV.

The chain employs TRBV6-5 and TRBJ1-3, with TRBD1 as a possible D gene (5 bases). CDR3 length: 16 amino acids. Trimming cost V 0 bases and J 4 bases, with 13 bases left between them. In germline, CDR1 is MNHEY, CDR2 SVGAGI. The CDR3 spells CASSYSPTGGGNTIYF. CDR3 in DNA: TGTGCCAGCAGTTACTCACCCACAGGAGGAGGAAACACCATATATTTT.

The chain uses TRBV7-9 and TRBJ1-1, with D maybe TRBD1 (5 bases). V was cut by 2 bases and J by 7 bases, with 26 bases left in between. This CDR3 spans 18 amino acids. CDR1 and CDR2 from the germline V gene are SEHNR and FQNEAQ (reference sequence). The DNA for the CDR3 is TGTGCCAGCAGCTTAAGGGTTTCGGCACGACCAGGGAGATTTGAAGCTTTCTTT. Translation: CASSLRVSARPGRFEAFF.

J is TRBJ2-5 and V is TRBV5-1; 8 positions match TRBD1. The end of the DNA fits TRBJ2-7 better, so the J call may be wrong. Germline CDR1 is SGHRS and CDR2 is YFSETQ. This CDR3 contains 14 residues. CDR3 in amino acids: CASSAVQGGIEQYF. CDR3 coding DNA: TGCGCCAGCAGCGCGGTACAGGGGGGTATCGAGCAGTACTTC.

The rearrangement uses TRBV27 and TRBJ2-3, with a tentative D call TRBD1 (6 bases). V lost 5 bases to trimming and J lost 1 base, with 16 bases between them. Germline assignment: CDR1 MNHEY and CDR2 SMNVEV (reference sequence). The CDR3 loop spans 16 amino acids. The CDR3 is CASSRLQGPGTDTQYF. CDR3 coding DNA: TGTGCCAGCAGTCGATTACAGGGTCCGGGCACAGATACGCAGTATTTT.

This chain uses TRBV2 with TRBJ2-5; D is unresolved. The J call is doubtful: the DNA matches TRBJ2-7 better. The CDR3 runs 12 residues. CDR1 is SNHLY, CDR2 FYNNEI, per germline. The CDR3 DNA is TGTGCCAGTAAAGGTAGTGGGCACGAGCAGTACTTC. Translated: CASKGSGHEQYF.

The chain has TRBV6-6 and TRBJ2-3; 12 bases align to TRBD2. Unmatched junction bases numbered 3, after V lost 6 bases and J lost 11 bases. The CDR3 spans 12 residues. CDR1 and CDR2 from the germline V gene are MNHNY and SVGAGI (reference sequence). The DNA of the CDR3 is TGTGCCAGCAGCAAACTAGCGGGGGGGCAGTATTTT. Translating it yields CASSKLAGGQYF.

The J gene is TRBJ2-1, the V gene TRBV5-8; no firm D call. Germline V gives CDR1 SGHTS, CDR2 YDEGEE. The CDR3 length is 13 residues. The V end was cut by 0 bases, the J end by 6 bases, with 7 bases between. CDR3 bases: TGTGCCAGCAGCTTGGACTGGGTCAATGAGCAGTTCTTC. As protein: CASSLDWVNEQFF.

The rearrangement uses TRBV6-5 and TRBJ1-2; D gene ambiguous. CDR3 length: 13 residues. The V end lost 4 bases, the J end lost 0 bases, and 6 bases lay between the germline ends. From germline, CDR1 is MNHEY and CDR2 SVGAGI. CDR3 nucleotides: TGTGCCAGCAGTTCCACTTCTAACTATGGCTACACCTTC. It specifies CASSSTSNYGYTF.

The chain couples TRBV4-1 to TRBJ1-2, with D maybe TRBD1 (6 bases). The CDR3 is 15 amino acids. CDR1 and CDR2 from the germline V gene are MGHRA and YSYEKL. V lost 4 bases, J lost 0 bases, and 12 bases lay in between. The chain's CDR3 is CASSPRTVTNYGYTF. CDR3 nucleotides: TGCGCCAGCAGCCCCCGGACAGTTACTAACTATGGCTACACCTTC.

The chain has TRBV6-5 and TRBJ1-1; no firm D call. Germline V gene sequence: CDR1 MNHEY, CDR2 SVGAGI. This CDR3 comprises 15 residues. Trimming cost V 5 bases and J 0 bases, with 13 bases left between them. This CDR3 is CASSRGPKMNTEAFF. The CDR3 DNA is TGTGCCAGCAGTCGTGGACCGAAGATGAACACTGAAGCTTTCTTT.

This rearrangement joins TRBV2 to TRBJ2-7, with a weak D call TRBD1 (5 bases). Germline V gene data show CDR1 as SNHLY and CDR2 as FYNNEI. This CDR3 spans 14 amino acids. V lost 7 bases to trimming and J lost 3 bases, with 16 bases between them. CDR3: CASTQGIMGYEQYF. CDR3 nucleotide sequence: TGTGCCAGCACTCAGGGAATTATGGGCTACGAGCAGTACTTC.

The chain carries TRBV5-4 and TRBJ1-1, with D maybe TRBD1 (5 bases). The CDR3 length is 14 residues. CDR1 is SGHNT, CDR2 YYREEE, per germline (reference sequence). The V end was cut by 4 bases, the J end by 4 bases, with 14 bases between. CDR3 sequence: CASSRGGRITEAFF. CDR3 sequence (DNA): TGTGCCAGCAGCCGCGGGGGGAGGATCACTGAAGCTTTCTTT.